The 21 T cell receptor beta chains listed next were all sequenced from one sample in a study of T-cell memory formation after mild COVID-19. Using its own MiXCR run on the 5' RACE reads, TCRdb lists one record per CDR3 protein. The sample lists under 250,000 distinct CDR3 sequences, 8% to 9.5% occurring once. Input material: PBMCs or a T cell subset sorted from them (not recorded which). These receptors were taken from a man between 18 and 35 years old who had mild COVID-19 (a few samples of this study predate the infection). Cell type and time point are not known.

V and J are TRBV7-9 and TRBJ2-4, with D maybe TRBD2 (6 bases). CDR1 and CDR2 (germline): SEHNR, FQNEAQ (reference sequence). V gave up 3 bases and J gave up 5 bases, with 11 bases separating them. The CDR3 is made up of 14 amino acids. The CDR3 coding sequence is TGTGCCAGCAGCTTTTCCGGGAGCGAAAACATTCAGTACTTC. This encodes CASSFSGSENIQYF.

The chain joins TRBV2 to TRBJ2-5; the match to TRBD2 covers 8 bases. Germline CDR1 is SNHLY and CDR2 is FYNNEI. Trimming cost V 4 bases and J 5 bases; bases outside gene matches: 12. The CDR3 is made up of 16 amino acids. The CDR3 nucleotides are TGTGCCAGCAGTGCGTGGCAGACTAGCGTCAGGGAGACCCAGTACTTC. As protein: CASSAWQTSVRETQYF.

The chain uses TRBV7-2 and TRBJ1-4; D uncertain. The germline V gene encodes CDR1 SGHTA and CDR2 FQGNSA. This CDR3 is 13 amino acids long. The germline V and J ends were trimmed by 1 base and 8 bases, with 8 bases remaining between them. DNA for the CDR3: TGTGCCAGCAGCTTAGGGGGAGGCGAAAAACTGTTTTTT. It is translated as CASSLGGGEKLFF.

This clonotype was seen a few times. CDR3: CASSLIGGDEKLFF. The CDR3 DNA reads as TGTGCCAGCAGCCTTATAGGTGGGGATGAAAAACTGTTTTTT. This chain connects TRBV11-2 to TRBJ1-4; no reliable D call. Trimming removed 5 bases from V and 6 bases from J, with 13 bases in between. Germline V gene sequence: CDR1 SGHAT, CDR2 FQNNGV. CDR3 length: 14 amino acids.

The chain recombines TRBV7-3 with TRBJ2-1; tentative D call: TRBD2 (6 bases). The CDR3 sequence is 15 residues long. Trimming stripped 5 bases from V and 7 bases from J, with 18 bases between. Germline-derived CDR1 and CDR2 are SGHTA and FQGTGA. CDR3 loop: CASSPEGGVLNEQFF. CDR3 in DNA: TGTGCCAGCAGCCCTGAAGGAGGGGTGTTGAATGAGCAGTTCTTC.

This clonotype occurred a few times. The genes are TRBV11-3 and TRBJ2-1, with 8 bases identical to TRBD2. The CDR3 has 20 amino acids. Unmatched junction bases numbered 18, after V lost 2 bases and J lost 3 bases. Germline assignment: CDR1 SGHNT and CDR2 YENEEA. The DNA for the CDR3 is TGTGCCAGCAGCTTACCGGGCCGGGGGTGCGCGGGGGGACTCTACAATGAGCAGTTCTTC. Translation: CASSLPGRGCAGGLYNEQFF.

This clonotype was recorded many times. This chain uses TRBV12-3 or TRBV12-4 with TRBJ1-1; the D is unclear. V was clipped by 0 bases and J by 6 bases, with 8 bases between them. The CDR3 covers 13 residues. In DNA, the CDR3 is TGTGCCAGCAGTTTAGCCGAGGGCGCTGAAGCTTTCTTT. It encodes CASSLAEGAEAFF.

The gene calls are TRBV5-1 and TRBJ1-1; D is ambiguous. Trimming shortened V by 0 bases and J by 1 base, and 7 bases separated the two germline ends. The CDR3 spans 14 residues. Looked up from germline, CDR1 is SGHRS and CDR2 is YFSETQ. The CDR3 nucleotides read TGCGCCAGCAGCTTGGGTTCCGGGAACACTGAAGCTTTCTTT. Amino acids: CASSLGSGNTEAFF.

This clonotype showed up just a few times. The V call is TRBV7-9, the J call TRBJ1-1, with 7 bases lining up with TRBD1. The CDR3 has 11 residues. V shed 8 bases and J 8 bases; nucleotides not matched to a gene: 5. Germline CDR1 is SEHNR and CDR2 is FQNEAQ (reference sequence). Written as DNA, the CDR3 is TGTGCCAGCTCAGGGGGGGTAGAAGCTTTCTTT. Its translation is CASSGGVEAFF.

The sample holds a few counts of this clonotype. The chain combines TRBV27 with TRBJ2-5, with D uncertain. Trimming pared 7 bases from V and 1 base from J, leaving 4 bases between. This CDR3 is 11 amino acids long. The germline V gene has CDR1 MNHEY and CDR2 SMNVEV (reference sequence). The CDR3 loop is CASIFQETQYF. The CDR3 DNA sequence: TGTGCCAGCATATTCCAAGAGACCCAGTACTTC.

This clonotype was picked up a small number of times. The chain is built from TRBV7-2 and TRBJ2-2; TRBD2 aligns across 11 bases. The ends lost 8 bases at V and 6 bases at J; junction bases unmatched: 11. Germline V lookup: CDR1 SGHTA, CDR2 FQGNSA. The CDR3 sequence is 16 residues long. CDR3 sequence reads: CASGLGTSGIAGELFF. DNA for the CDR3: TGTGCCAGCGGGCTAGGGACTAGCGGAATCGCCGGGGAGCTGTTTTTT.

The chain carries TRBV29-1 and TRBJ2-6; D gene unclear. Germline V gene sequence: CDR1 SQVTM, CDR2 ANQGSEA. The CDR3 is 14 residues long. V lost 6 bases to trimming and J lost 0 bases, with 9 bases between them. The CDR3 DNA is TGCAGCGTCCACCAGGCCTCTGGGGCCAACGTCCTGACTTTC. Its protein product is CSVHQASGANVLTF.

V is TRBV4-3 and J is TRBJ1-1; tentatively, D is TRBD1 (6 bases). The germline CDR1 and CDR2 sequences are LGHNA and YSLEER. Trimming removed 1 base from V and 0 bases from J, with 9 bases in between. The CDR3 is 15 amino acids. The CDR3 sequence: CASSQGGRLNTEAFF. The DNA for the CDR3 is TGCGCCAGCAGCCAAGGGGGGCGGTTGAACACTGAAGCTTTCTTT.

This clonotype came up a few times. The V and J genes are TRBV5-6 and TRBJ2-7, with a possible D match to TRBD2 (5 bases). V was pared by 4 bases and J by 2 bases, with 10 bases between. The germline V gene has CDR1 SGHDT and CDR2 YYEEEE. The CDR3 has 13 amino acids. This chain's CDR3 is CASSLRDPYEQYV. CDR3 nucleotide sequence: TGTGCCAGCAGCCTACGGGATCCCTACGAGCAGTACGTC.

This clonotype was observed many times. The V and J genes are TRBV4-1 and TRBJ1-1, with TRBD1 as a possible D gene (5 bases). The germline V gene encodes CDR1 MGHRA and CDR2 YSYEKL. This CDR3 comprises 17 residues. V dropped 0 bases and J dropped 0 bases, with 14 bases sitting between them. The CDR3 DNA reads as TGCGCCAGCAGCCAAGAGAGTGGGGGTGGCATGAACACTGAAGCTTTCTTT. This encodes CASSQESGGGMNTEAFF.

The table lists this clonotype with many counts. The junction departs from germline at one end; a sequencing error may be responsible. The chain couples TRBV11-2 to TRBJ1-6, with 9 nucleotides matching TRBD1. In germline, CDR1 is SGHAT, CDR2 FQNNGV. This CDR3 has 17 residues. CDR3 residues: CASSLEVLTGGSSPLHF. DNA for the CDR3: TGTGCCAGCAGCCTAGAGGTCTTGACAGGGGGAAGTTCACCCCTCCACTTT.

This clonotype was counted between two and nine times. This sequence joins TRBV28 and TRBJ1-5, with D possibly being TRBD1 (6 bases). This CDR3 has 13 residues. Germline V gene lookup returns CDR1 MDHEN and CDR2 SYDVKM. V was pared by 6 bases and J by 6 bases, with 12 bases between. The chain's CDR3 is CASRPGAAQPQHF. CDR3 coding DNA: TGTGCCAGCAGACCAGGGGCTGCTCAGCCCCAGCATTTT.

CDR3 in amino acids: CSARGRVGYNEQFF. Here the CDR3 DNA reads TGCAGTGCTAGAGGAAGGGTGGGCTACAATGAGCAGTTCTTC. The rearrangement uses TRBV20-1 and TRBJ2-1; no definite D call. Trimming left V 1 base short and J 3 bases short, with 10 bases between. The CDR3 sequence is 14 residues long. Germline CDR1 reads DFQATT; CDR2 reads SNEGSKA (reference sequence).

This clonotype was seen a few times. The chain recombines TRBV7-6 with TRBJ2-3; tentative D call: TRBD2 (6 bases). The V end lost 5 bases, the J end lost 3 bases, and 15 bases lay between the germline ends. Germline CDR1 reads SGHVS; CDR2 reads FNYEAQ. The CDR3 totals 15 residues. Here the CDR3 DNA reads TGTGCCAGCAGCCCGACTAGGGCCGCAACAGATACGCAGTATTTT. Protein sequence: CASSPTRAATDTQYF.

Ten or more counts support this clonotype. This sequence joins TRBV9 and TRBJ2-5; 7 nucleotides line up with TRBD1. After removal of 2 bases from V and 4 bases from J, the junction contained 5 bases not matched to a gene. This CDR3 contains 14 residues. Germline V gene sequence: CDR1 SGDLS, CDR2 YYNGEE. CDR3 coding DNA: TGTGCCAGCAGCGTTGGTAGGGGGCCAGAGACCCAGTACTTC. Translated, it gives CASSVGRGPETQYF.

This sequence joins TRBV9 and TRBJ2-2; D is undetermined. The CDR3 is made up of 11 amino acids. Trimming shortened V by 4 bases and J by 8 bases, and 6 bases separated the two germline ends. From germline, CDR1 is SGDLS and CDR2 YYNGEE. DNA for the CDR3: TGTGCCAGCAGCCGGTCAGGGGAGCTGTTTTTT. This encodes CASSRSGELFF.